The entry below gives a single T cell receptor beta chain sequence along with its context. Its antigen is unknown. Qualities for individual bases were not recorded, and no much larger clone is one base off. CDR1 and CDR2 (SGHTA, FQGTGA) derive from the germline V gene. The CDR3, from cysteine to phenylalanine, totals 16 residues. Only the CDR3 DNA stays, 48 bases, in frame from base 1. Trimming accounts for 5 bases at V and 6 bases at J, while the number of junction bases matched to no gene is 9. The data were taken from a study of glioma-infiltrating T cells after dendritic cell vaccination (dated by TCRdb to 2015 to 2016). About the full investigation: The cohort included some 15 glioblastoma patients drawn from Phase I and II dendritic cell vaccination trials, of whom 9 were newly diagnosed and 6 had recurrent disease. Between the early 2000s and the early 2010s, the patients were given dendritic cell vaccination pulsed with autologous tumor lysate. To make the vaccine, monocyte-derived dendritic cells were cultured for six to eight days with IL-4 and GM-CSF and then pulsed overnight with autologous tumor lysate. Patients received three intradermal dendritic cell vaccine injections at biweekly intervals in the arm below the axilla. In glioblastoma patients vaccinated with dendritic cells, deep sequencing of TCR beta CDR3 regions served to measure tumor-infiltrating lymphocyte content and to compare repertoires between tumor and blood. Survival after dendritic cell vaccination was correlated with TCR sequencing metrics, such as TIL content and the overlap between tumor and blood repertoires.

To be selected, patients needed enough residual fresh-frozen tumor tissue and more than two years of available survival data. An isocitrate dehydrogenase mutation was not carried by any of the glioblastoma patients, although molecular status was otherwise variable. PBMC were collected before vaccination, two weeks after the third vaccination, and at tumor progression if tumor progression occurred. The Qiagen DNeasy Blood extraction Kit was used for extraction of genomic DNA. Using the immunoSEQ assay, TCRB CDR3 regions were amplified from roughly 2.1 micrograms of genomic DNA, or from all available DNA when less than that was on hand. The multiplex PCR relied on 60 forward primers for TCR V beta segments and 13 reverse primers for J beta segments. To estimate the number of reads per starting template, synthetic control templates were added to each sample at limiting dilution. Reads of 87 bp were generated by sequencing on the Illumina HiSeq System. Per the original workflow: To remove PCR and sequencing errors, closely related sequences were merged with a nearest neighbor algorithm. TCR overlap was measured as the percentage of unique tumor TCR beta sequences that were also present in the peripheral blood of the same patient. Not all clones reach the TCRdb copy of this immuneACCESS table, which keeps in-frame sequences only. Checked studies attribute under half of the gap to unresolved V genes and leave the rest unexplained. V and J calls and clone size are those listed in that table; D and trimming were worked out from the DNA. This sample has 85,000 to 95,000 clones in its table, and under 90% of those were observed once. In total, the top ten clones hold 15% to 17% of the sample.

The investigation overall reported the following: No direct relationship between TCR clonality and survival was found, suggesting a diverse polyclonal response may matter. The cohort was small and heterogeneous, only a few patients had full blood and tumor sets, and even fewer had initial-recurrent tumor pairs. The response model built on TCR overlap across three groups was characterized as speculative, with prospective validation still needed. Higher estimated pretreatment TIL content predicted longer time to progression and overall survival after dendritic cell vaccination.

This sequence was found in a human donor with glioblastoma. The chain links TRBV7-3 with TRBJ2-1, with TRBD2 identical over 11 junction bases. The source material was blood, sampled before dendritic cell vaccination. In nucleotide form, the sequence is TGTGCCAGCAGCCAAGAGGGTAGCGGGAGGGCCAATGAGCAGTTCTTC. This is translated as CASSQEGSGRANEQFF.